This TCR beta chain was sequenced for a study of T cell responses to AZD1222 COVID-19 vaccine. Study-wide points: CD4 TCRs linked to vaccination spanned spike, dominating at 160-218 and 743-854. At baseline, seropositivity was found in only six AZD1222 recipients. The study found Spike-specific TCR breadth and depth rose after two AZD1222 doses.

V gave up 2 bases and J gave up 8 bases, with 24 bases separating them. The CDR3 loop spans 17 amino acids. CDR1 is SGHTA and CDR2 is FQGNSA in the germline V gene. About this clone itself: Its antigen is not known.

TCRdb's table, derived via immunoSEQ multiplex PCR, lists solely in-frame clones and lacks some. This sample has 160,000 or so clones, with roughly nine tenths found just once. This sequence originates from an adult in good health. The sample was peripheral blood, taken on day 0 of AZD1222 vaccination. V gene TRBV7-2 combines with J gene TRBJ1-2, with a tentative D call TRBD1 (6 bases). As DNA, the CDR3 is TGTGCCAGCAGCTTATCGTCGGGGGGGCAGTCCTCGGCGGGCTACACCTTC. This codes for CASSLSSGGQSSAGYTF. The variable domain in full, completed from reference TRBV7-2 and TRBJ1-2, reads GAGVSQSPSNKVTEKGKDVELRCDPISGHTALYWYRQSLGQGLEFLIYFQGNSAPDKSGLPSDRFSAERTGGSVSTLTIQRTQQEDSAVYLCASSLSSGGQSSAGYTFGSGTRLTVV.